A single sample gave rise to the 10 T cell receptor beta chains below, sequenced in a study of cytomegalovirus exposure and HLA in healthy donors. Amplification used 60 Vbeta primers and 13 Jbeta primers. Some clones are missing from TCRdb's copy, which holds only in-frame ones; the method was immunoSEQ multiplex PCR. The data contain more than 60,000 clones, around 83% of them singletons. The sample was PBMCs. These receptors all come from a man in his 70s in good health and CMV-seropositive.

The chain is built from TRBV28 and TRBJ2-7, with D possibly TRBD1 on 6 matching bases. Trimming left V 2 bases short and J 0 bases short, with 11 bases between. In germline, CDR1 is MDHEN, CDR2 SYDVKM. The CDR3 is made up of 15 amino acids. In DNA form, the CDR3 reads TGTGCCAGCAGTTTACCCACAGGGTACTCCTACGAGCAGTACTTC. Residues: CASSLPTGYSYEQYF.

J is TRBJ2-5 and V is TRBV6-1; D might be TRBD1 (6 bases). The germline V gene encodes CDR1 MNHNS and CDR2 SASEGT. CDR3 length: 12 residues. Between the trimmed V and J ends, which lost 8 bases and 5 bases, there was a span of 12 bases. The DNA of the CDR3 is TGTGCCAGCGACGGGACATCCGAGACCCAGTACTTC. This codes for CASDGTSETQYF.

This clone was recorded a few times. The J gene is TRBJ2-3, the V gene TRBV10-1, with a weak D call TRBD1 (5 bases). From germline, CDR1 is WNHNN and CDR2 SYGVQD (reference sequence). This CDR3 has 14 amino acids. With 2 bases removed from V and 2 bases from J, the gap between germline ends came to 8 bases. Here the CDR3 reads CASSEPGNTDTQYF. Written as DNA, the CDR3 is TGCGCCAGCAGTGAGCCAGGGAACACAGATACGCAGTATTTT.

This sequence joins TRBV7-2 and TRBJ1-2; a weak D match, TRBD1 (6 bases). Germline lookup yields CDR1 SGHTA and CDR2 FQGNSA. The V gene lost 10 bases and the J gene lost 8 bases, with 23 bases spanning the gap. The CDR3 has 14 residues. The CDR3 sequence: CATPSTGTTGGYTF. The CDR3 coding sequence is TGTGCCACCCCCTCGACAGGAACTACCGGGGGCTACACCTTC. Filled out from reference TRBV7-2 and TRBJ1-2, the complete variable domain reads GAGVSQSPSNKVTEKGKDVELRCDPISGHTALYWYRQSLGQGLEFLIYFQGNSAPDKSGLPSDRFSAERTGGSVSTLTIQRTQQEDSAVYLCATPSTGTTGGYTFGSGTRLTVV.

This clone was counted a single time. This chain's CDR3 is CASDRDRSAEAFF. The CDR3 DNA reads TGTGCCAGCGACCGCGACAGGTCCGCTGAAGCTTTCTTT. V gene TRBV2 combines with J gene TRBJ1-1; a possible D gene is TRBD1 (6 bases). CDR1 and CDR2 (germline): SNHLY, FYNNEI. The CDR3 totals 13 residues. Deletions cut 8 bases from V and 6 bases from J, with 16 bases between.

The chain recombines TRBV4-2 with TRBJ1-2; tentative D call: TRBD1 (5 bases). Trimming shortened V by 0 bases and J by 3 bases, and 11 bases separated the two germline ends. The CDR3 covers 15 residues. In germline, CDR1 is LGHNA, CDR2 YNFKEQ. The CDR3 DNA follows: TGTGCCAGCAGCCAAGAACTGAGGGACTACTATGGCTACACCTTC. It specifies CASSQELRDYYGYTF.

The V and J genes are TRBV10-2 and TRBJ2-5; possibly TRBD2 for D (6 bases). This CDR3 has 13 amino acids. V lost 4 bases and J lost 5, with 11 bases in between. The germline V gene has CDR1 WSHSY and CDR2 SAAADI. The DNA of the CDR3 is TGCGCCAGCAGTGGCGGGGTCGGGGAGACCCAGTACTTC. Residues: CASSGGVGETQYF.

CDR3 nucleotides: TGTGCCAGCAGTGCTGTTGGACTAGCGGGGTCGGAGCAGTTCTTC. It encodes CASSAVGLAGSEQFF. J is TRBJ2-1 and V is TRBV6-4, with 12 bases identical to TRBD2. CDR3 length: 15 amino acids. Trimming at V came to 4 bases and at J to 10 bases, leaving 8 bases not matched to a gene. Germline V gene data show CDR1 as MRHNA and CDR2 as SNTAGT.

The rearrangement links TRBV4-1 to TRBJ2-5; 11 nucleotides match TRBD1. The CDR3 extends over 16 amino acids. CDR1 MGHRA and CDR2 YSYEKL come from the germline V gene. V shed 4 bases and J 5 bases; nucleotides not matched to a gene: 9. In DNA, the CDR3 is TGCGCCAGCAGCCGGGGAGGGGGACAGGGGGATGAGACCCAGTACTTC. Protein: CASSRGGGQGDETQYF.

V is TRBV9 and J is TRBJ2-5, with 7 bases identical to TRBD1. The DNA end lines up better with TRBJ2-7; the J call may be wrong. Looked up from germline, CDR1 is SGDLS and CDR2 is YYNGEE. The CDR3 is 13 amino acids. The CDR3 reads CASSATGDTEQYF. CDR3 sequence (DNA): TGTGCCAGCAGCGCCACAGGGGACACCGAGCAGTACTTC.